This TCR beta chain derives from a study of response to subunit inactivated influenza vaccine. On this clonotype itself: Its antigen remains unidentified.

TCRdb passed the RT-PCR reads through MiXCR, listing each CDR3 protein once. The table records around 750,000 distinct CDR3 sequences, roughly 20% of them present only once. CDR1 and CDR2 (germline): LGHNA, YSLEER. This CDR3 comprises 17 residues. Trimming cost V 0 bases and J 5 bases; bases outside gene matches: 9. Findings of the study overall: The study's authors posited that every seasonal influenza vaccination enlists few new T cells.

The sample here was PBMCs from blood, taken 5 days after vaccination. The receptor comes from a man aged 50 to 59 who received an inactivated influenza vaccine. The chain has TRBV4-3 and TRBJ2-1, with 8 bases matching TRBD2. In DNA, the CDR3 is TGCGCCAGCAGCCAAGACGGGAGCGGGAGTTTAAACAATGAGCAGTTCTTC. Translating it yields CASSQDGSGSLNNEQFF.